What follows describes a single TCR beta chain. The antigen is undetermined. The entry originates in a study of vaccination and CD4 T cells after COVID-19. Study-wide findings and caveats: In convalescent patients, 304 of 307 vaccine-specific clones were mono-reactive for SARS-CoV-2 spike.

With the Oncomine TCR Beta short-read assay, DNA from cultured CD4+ T cells was sequenced. One entry per CDR3 protein results from TCRdb running MiXCR on the PCR reads. Seen here are 15,000 to 17,000 distinct CDR3 sequences, approximately 58% observed once, and the top ten hold more than 10%. The treatment was: approximately 9-day PBMC culture with coronavirus spike peptide pools or control peptides (ViraFEST assay). V lost 5 bases and J lost 0; bases outside the gene matches: 6. The CDR3 runs to 16 residues. CDR1 is SGHAT and CDR2 is FQNNGV in the germline V gene. The receptor's source is a human donor who had recovered from COVID-19. The sequenced sample consisted of CD4+ T cells from blood, cultured in vitro. V and J are TRBV11-2 and TRBJ2-2; 7 nucleotides align to TRBD1. CDR3 coding DNA: TGTGCCAGCAGCCAAACCCAGGGGGCGAACACCGGGGAGCTGTTTTTT. Residues: CASSQTQGANTGELFF.